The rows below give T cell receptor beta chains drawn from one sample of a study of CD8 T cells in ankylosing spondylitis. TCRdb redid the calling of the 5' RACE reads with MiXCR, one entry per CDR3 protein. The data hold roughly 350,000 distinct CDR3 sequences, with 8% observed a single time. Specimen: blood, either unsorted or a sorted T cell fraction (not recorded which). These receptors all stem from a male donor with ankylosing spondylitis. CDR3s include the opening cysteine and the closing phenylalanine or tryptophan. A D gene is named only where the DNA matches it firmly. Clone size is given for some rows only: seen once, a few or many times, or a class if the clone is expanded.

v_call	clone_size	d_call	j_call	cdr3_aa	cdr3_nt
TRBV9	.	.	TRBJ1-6	CASSPRDRGSPLHF	TGTGCCAGCAGCCCGCGGGACCGGGGTTCACCCCTCCACTTT
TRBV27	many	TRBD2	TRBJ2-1	CASSYTGTSSNNEQFF	TGTGCCAGCAGCTATACCGGGACTAGTTCCAACAATGAGCAGTTCTTC
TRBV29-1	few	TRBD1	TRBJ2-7	CSVDRTGYNEQYF	TGCAGCGTTGACCGGACAGGGTACAACGAGCAGTACTTC
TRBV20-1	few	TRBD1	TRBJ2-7	CSASLGQYLYEQYF	TGCAGTGCTAGCTTGGGACAGTACTTGTACGAGCAGTACTTC
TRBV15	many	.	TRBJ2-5	CATSRDPPLTKETQYF	TGTGCCACCAGCAGAGATCCCCCCTTAACGAAAGAGACCCAGTACTTC
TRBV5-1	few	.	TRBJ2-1	CASSFGGTTEQFF	TGCGCCAGCAGCTTTGGCGGAACCACAGAGCAGTTCTTC
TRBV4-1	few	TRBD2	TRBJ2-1	CASSLTLAGAGEQFF	TGCGCCAGCAGCCTCACCCTAGCGGGGGCCGGTGAGCAGTTCTTC
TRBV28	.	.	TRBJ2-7	CASRAGRTRSYEQYF	TGTGCCAGCAGAGCTGGTCGGACCCGGAGCTACGAGCAGTACTTC
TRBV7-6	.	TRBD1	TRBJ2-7	CASSSGDRDDYEQYF	TGTGCCAGCAGCTCCGGGGACAGGGATGACTACGAGCAGTACTTC
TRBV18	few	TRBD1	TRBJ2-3	CASSTLTGTGGTDTQYF	TGTGCCAGCTCAACATTAACCGGGACAGGGGGAACAGATACGCAGTATTTT
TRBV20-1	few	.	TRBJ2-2	CSAPGRLNTGELFF	TGCAGTGCCCCGGGCCGCCTGAACACCGGGGAGCTGTTTTTT
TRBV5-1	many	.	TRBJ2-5	CASSSMMTEAQETQYF	TGCGCCAGCAGCTCCATGATGACAGAGGCCCAAGAGACCCAGTACTTC
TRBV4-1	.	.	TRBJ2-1	CASSQWMTSSPYNEQFF	TGCGCCAGCAGCCAATGGATGACTTCATCCCCCTACAATGAGCAGTTCTTC
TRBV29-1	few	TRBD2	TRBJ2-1	CSVRTSDYNEQFF	TGCAGCGTCCGGACTAGCGATTACAATGAGCAGTTCTTC
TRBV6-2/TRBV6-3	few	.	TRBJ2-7	CASSPRLDAYEQYF	TGTGCCAGCAGTCCTAGACTAGACGCCTACGAGCAGTACTTC
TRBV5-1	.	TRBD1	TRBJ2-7	CASGWTGAYEQYF	TGCGCCAGCGGATGGACAGGGGCCTACGAGCAGTACTTC
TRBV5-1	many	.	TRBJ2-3	CASSLEAAPGADTQYF	TGCGCCAGCAGCTTGGAAGCGGCCCCTGGGGCAGATACGCAGTATTTT
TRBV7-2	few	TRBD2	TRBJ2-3	CASSRTSGTATDTQYF	TGTGCCAGCAGCCGGACTAGCGGGACGGCGACAGATACGCAGTATTTT
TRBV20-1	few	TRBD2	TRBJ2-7	CSARLAGLGEQYF	TGCAGTGCTCGCTTAGCGGGACTCGGCGAGCAGTACTTC
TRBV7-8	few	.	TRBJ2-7	CASSLTWPGAYEQYF	TGTGCCAGCAGCTTAACTTGGCCGGGGGCCTACGAGCAGTACTTC
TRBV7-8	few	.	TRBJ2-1	CASSSWGDRVNEQFF	TGTGCCAGCAGCTCCTGGGGGGACCGGGTCAATGAGCAGTTCTTC
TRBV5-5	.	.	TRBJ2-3	CASSLGLSPDTQYF	TGTGCCAGCAGCTTGGGACTATCTCCGGATACGCAGTATTTT
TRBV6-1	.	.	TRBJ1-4	CASRSGGRNEKLFF	TGTGCCAGCAGATCCGGGGGACGTAATGAAAAACTGTTTTTT
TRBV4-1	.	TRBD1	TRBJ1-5	CASSRGPLGTDSNQPQHF	TGCGCCAGCAGCCGTGGACCTTTAGGGACAGATAGCAATCAGCCCCAGCATTTT
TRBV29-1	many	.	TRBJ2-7	CSVDRGHEQYF	TGCAGCGTTGACAGGGGCCACGAGCAGTACTTC
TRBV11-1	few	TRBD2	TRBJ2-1	CASSLRRLAGRSEQFF	TGTGCCAGCAGCTTAAGAAGACTAGCGGGAAGAAGTGAGCAGTTCTTC
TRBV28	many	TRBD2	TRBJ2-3	CASSSPQGLAGGPATQYF	TGTGCCAGCAGTTCCCCCCAGGGGCTAGCGGGAGGGCCTGCTACGCAGTATTTT
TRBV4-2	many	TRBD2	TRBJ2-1	CASSSGLAASSYNEQFF	TGTGCCAGCAGCTCAGGACTAGCGGCTAGCTCCTACAATGAGCAGTTCTTC
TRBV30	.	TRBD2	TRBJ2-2	CAWSKGAGGGTGELFF	TGTGCCTGGAGCAAGGGAGCGGGAGGGGGGACCGGGGAGCTGTTTTTT
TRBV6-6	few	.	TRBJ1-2	CASRRDDGYTF	TGTGCCAGCAGGCGGGACGATGGCTACACCTTC
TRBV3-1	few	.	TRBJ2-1	CASTQHGSWGYNEQFF	TGTGCCAGCACACAACACGGGAGTTGGGGCTACAATGAGCAGTTCTTC
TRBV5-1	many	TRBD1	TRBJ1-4	CASSLGTGGNEKLFF	TGCGCCAGCAGCTTGGGGACAGGGGGTAATGAAAAACTGTTTTTT
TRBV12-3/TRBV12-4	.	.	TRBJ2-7	CASSFSGIEQYF	TGTGCCAGCAGTTTCTCGGGTATCGAGCAGTACTTC
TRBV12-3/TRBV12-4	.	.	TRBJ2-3	CASRTVGGMMEQYF	TGTGCCAGCAGGACCGTGGGCGGGATGATGGAGCAGTATTTT
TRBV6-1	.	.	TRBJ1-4	CASSEGVRGFYEKLFF	TGTGCCAGCAGTGAAGGGGTACGAGGATTTTATGAAAAACTGTTTTTT
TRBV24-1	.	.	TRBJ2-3	CATSGAGGTDTQYF	TGTGCCACCAGTGGGGCAGGGGGCACAGATACGCAGTATTTT
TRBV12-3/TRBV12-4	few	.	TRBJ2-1	CASMIRAGQYQTEQFF	TGTGCCAGCATGATTCGCGCGGGACAGTATCAGACTGAGCAGTTCTTC